The entry below gives a single T cell receptor beta chain sequence along with its context. What it recognizes is unknown. The CDR3 runs 17 residues. The V and J ends lost 2 bases and 5 bases, in that order; junction bases with no gene match: 12. Germline V lookup: CDR1 SGHRS, CDR2 YFSETQ. The PCR used 60 V beta and 13 J beta primers. Generated by immunoSEQ multiplex PCR, the TCRdb table keeps only in-frame clones and is missing some. The sample contains approximately 90,000 clones, roughly 77% of which appear only once. The data belong to a study of glioma-infiltrating T cells after dendritic cell vaccination. Time point in this sample: after dendritic cell vaccination, including at tumor progression/relapse. Whole-study results and caveats: Survival was not directly related to TCR clonality in these patients.

The V and J genes are TRBV5-1 and TRBJ2-5, with 10 bases aligning to TRBD1. The source material was blood, sampled after dendritic cell vaccination. The receptor was isolated from a human donor with glioblastoma. The CDR3 region has the DNA TGCGCCAGCAGCTTAAGCCTAGCGACAGGGGGCAGGGAGACCCAGTACTTC. Encoded protein: CASSLSLATGGRETQYF.